This TCR beta chain was found in a study of blood T cell repertoires in COVID-19. Across the whole study: Specimens from acute and convalescent COVID-19 originated in the United States, Italy and Spain.

Germline loops: CDR1 ENHRY, CDR2 SYGVKD. The CDR3 has 14 amino acids. Trimming left V 3 bases short and J 4 bases short, with 13 bases between. The assay was immunoSEQ multiplex PCR, and TCRdb's table has in-frame clones only and misses some. The table includes a few hundred thousand clones, approximately 85% detected once. Sequenced input: PBMCs or T cells enriched from blood (not recorded which). This clonotype was sampled from a young man who had recovered from COVID-19. The rearrangement uses TRBV10-3 and TRBJ2-7; D may be TRBD1 (5 bases). For the CDR3, the DNA is TGTGCCATCAGTGACTCGGCAGGGAATTACGAGCAGTACTTC. This translates into CAISDSAGNYEQYF.